This T cell receptor (beta chain) was retrieved from a study of cytomegalovirus exposure and HLA in healthy donors. Germline CDR1 and CDR2: SGHRS and YFSETQ. Trimming took off 6 bases at V and 5 bases at J, with 17 bases between the two ends. CDR3 length: 14 residues. Sequenced by immunoSEQ multiplex PCR; TCRdb stores in-frame clones only, minus some. The profile covers some 140,000 clones, with roughly 79% appearing a single time and less than 35% taken by the ten largest. The source material was PBMCs. The chain recombines TRBV5-1 with TRBJ2-5; possibly TRBD2 for D (6 bases). The receptor comes from a man aged 30 to 39 in good health and CMV-seropositive. CDR3 DNA sequence: TGCGCCAGCAAAGAGAGACTAGTTGTCGAGACCCAGTACTTC. Translated, it gives CASKERLVVETQYF.